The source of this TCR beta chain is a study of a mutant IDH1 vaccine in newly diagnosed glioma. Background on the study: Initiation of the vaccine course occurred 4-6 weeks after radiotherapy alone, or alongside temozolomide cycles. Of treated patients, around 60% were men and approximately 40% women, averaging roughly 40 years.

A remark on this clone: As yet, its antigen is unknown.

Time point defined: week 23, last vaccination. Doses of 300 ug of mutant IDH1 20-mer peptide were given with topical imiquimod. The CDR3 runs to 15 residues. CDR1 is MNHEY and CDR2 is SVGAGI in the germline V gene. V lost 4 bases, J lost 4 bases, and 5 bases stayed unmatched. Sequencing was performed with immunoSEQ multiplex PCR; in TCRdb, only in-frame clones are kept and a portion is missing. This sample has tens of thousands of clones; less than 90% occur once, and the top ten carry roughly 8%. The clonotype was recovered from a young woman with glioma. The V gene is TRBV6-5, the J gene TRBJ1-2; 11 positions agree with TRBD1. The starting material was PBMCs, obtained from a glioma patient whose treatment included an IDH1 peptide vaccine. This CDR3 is CASSLGQGVPYGYTF. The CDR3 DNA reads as TGTGCCAGCAGTTTGGGACAGGGGGTTCCCTATGGCTACACCTTC.